The sequence of this T cell receptor (beta chain) was determined in a study of T cell responses to AZD1222 COVID-19 vaccine. Study-level results: White British ancestry dominated among donors, who included more females, and clonal diversity was possibly underestimated.

Profiling relied on immunoSEQ multiplex PCR, and the TCRdb table lists in-frame clones only, not all of them. The sample lists about 85,000 clones; about 86% were seen once. Details on this clone: Its antigen is currently unknown.

The CDR3 has 13 residues. V was clipped by 6 bases and J by 5 bases, with 13 bases between them. Germline V gene sequence: CDR1 SEHNR, CDR2 FQNEAQ (reference sequence). The origin of this receptor is an adult in good health. The chain couples TRBV7-9 to TRBJ1-1; no clear D. This specimen consisted of peripheral blood, obtained on day 0 of AZD1222 vaccination. CDR3 protein: CASSRGERTEAFF. DNA of the CDR3: TGTGCCAGCAGTCGCGGTGAGAGAACTGAAGCTTTCTTT.